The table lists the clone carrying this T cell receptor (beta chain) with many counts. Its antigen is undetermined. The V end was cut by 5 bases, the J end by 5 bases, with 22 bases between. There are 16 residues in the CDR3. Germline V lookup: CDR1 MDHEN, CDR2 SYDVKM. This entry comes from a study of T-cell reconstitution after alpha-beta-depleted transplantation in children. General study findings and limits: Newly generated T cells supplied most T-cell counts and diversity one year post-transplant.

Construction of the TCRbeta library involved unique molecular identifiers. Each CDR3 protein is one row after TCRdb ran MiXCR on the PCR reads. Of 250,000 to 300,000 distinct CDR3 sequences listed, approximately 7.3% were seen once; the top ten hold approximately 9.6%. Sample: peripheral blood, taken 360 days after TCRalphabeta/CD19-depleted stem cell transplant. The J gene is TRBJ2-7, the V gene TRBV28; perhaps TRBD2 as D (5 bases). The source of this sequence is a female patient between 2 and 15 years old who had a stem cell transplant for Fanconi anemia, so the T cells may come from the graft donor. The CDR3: CASSPTAGAEAHEQYF. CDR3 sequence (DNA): TGTGCCAGCAGTCCCACGGCTGGAGCGGAAGCCCACGAGCAGTACTTC.